Reported below is one TCR beta chain. The antigen is undetermined. This specimen belongs to a study of blood T cells in healthy people across ages. The use of a sample-barcoded 5' primer and a J-beta primer mix characterized a second PCR of roughly 6 to 11 cycles. In TCRdb, the 5' RACE reads were re-called with MiXCR into one record per CDR3 protein. The repertoire holds about 720,000 distinct CDR3 sequences, with approximately 21% as singletons. Findings and caveats of the study: In the absence of known donor CMV status, changes in expanded clonotypes were possibly confounded.

It was 8 to 10 milliliters of peripheral blood that were drawn from each donor. Trimming removed 0 bases at V and 12 bases at J, with 15 bases between. This CDR3 is built from 13 residues. From germline, CDR1 is SQVTM and CDR2 ANQGSEA. This TCR derives from a man aged 65 to 85 in good health. The gene calls are TRBV29-1 and TRBJ2-1, with D perhaps matching TRBD2 (6 bases). Sequencing used blood. This CDR3 is CSVEESGTELQFF. CDR3 bases: TGCAGCGTTGAAGAATCAGGGACTGAACTGCAGTTCTTC.